The 21 T cell receptor beta chains below all came from one sample that was sequenced in a study of T cell repertoires in cytomegalovirus infection. MiXCR was run by TCRdb on the reads, yielding one entry per CDR3 protein. The table has about 680,000 distinct CDR3 sequences, 20% to 25% seen once. The sequenced sample consisted of CD8+ T cells from PBMCs. The receptors were gathered from a human donor in good health (CMV status not recorded). Some clones in this sample may be carry-over from other donors' samples.

The chain joins TRBV25-1 to TRBJ1-2; 9 bases agree with TRBD1. V shed 2 bases, J shed 4 bases, and the junction held 5 bases outside the gene matches. This CDR3 spans 15 amino acids. Looked up from germline, CDR1 is MGHDK and CDR2 is SYGVNS. The CDR3 DNA sequence: TGTGCCAGCAGTGAAGGGACAGGGTTGTCCTATGGCTACACCTTC. Encoded protein: CASSEGTGLSYGYTF.

V usage is TRBV29-1 and J usage is TRBJ2-1; D tentatively reads TRBD1 or TRBD2 (6 bases each). The CDR3 spans 15 residues. The V end was cut by 3 bases, the J end by 4 bases, with 16 bases between. Germline values: CDR1 SQVTM, CDR2 ANQGSEA. Here the CDR3 reads CSVDTLGGRYNEQFF. CDR3 nucleotides: TGCAGCGTTGATACCTTGGGGGGCCGTTACAATGAGCAGTTCTTC.

This chain connects TRBV29-1 to TRBJ2-1, with TRBD1 as a possible D gene (7 bases). The CDR3 loop spans 13 amino acids. Germline V gives CDR1 SQVTM, CDR2 ANQGSEA. V shed 7 bases and J shed 7 bases, with 17 bases lying between them. In DNA form, the CDR3 reads TGCAGCGCGTGGTTGACAGGGAGGAATGAGCAGTTCTTC. Its protein product is CSAWLTGRNEQFF.

J is TRBJ1-5 and V is TRBV6-8; D call uncertain. The CDR3 extends over 15 amino acids. Between the trimmed V and J ends, which lost 2 bases and 2 bases, there was a span of 10 bases. CDR1 is MNHGY and CDR2 is SAAAGT in the germline V gene. CDR3 protein: CASSYRYLGNQPQHF. The DNA for the CDR3 is TGTGCCAGCAGTTACCGGTATTTGGGCAATCAGCCCCAGCATTTT.

V usage is TRBV7-9 and J usage is TRBJ1-1; TRBD1 aligns across 7 bases. There are 16 residues in the CDR3. CDR1 is SEHNR, CDR2 FQNEAQ, per germline (reference sequence). V trimming: 5 bases; J trimming: 3 bases; junction bases outside the gene matches: 12. The chain's CDR3 is CASSPSRQGKDTEAFF. The CDR3 bases are TGTGCCAGCAGCCCATCACGACAGGGAAAGGACACTGAAGCTTTCTTT.

This clonotype was observed many times. The chain recombines TRBV7-9 with TRBJ1-2, with D unresolved. Germline values: CDR1 SEHNR, CDR2 FQNEAQ (reference sequence). The CDR3 loop spans 14 amino acids. The V end was cut by 6 bases, the J end by 8 bases, with 19 bases between. CDR3 protein: CASRSPDRSNGYTF. The CDR3 nucleotides are TGTGCCAGCAGAAGTCCGGACCGATCTAACGGCTACACCTTC.

This clonotype turned up a few times. The chain couples TRBV7-9 to TRBJ1-1; D is possibly TRBD1 (6 bases). Germline loops: CDR1 SEHNR, CDR2 FQNEAQ (reference sequence). The germline V and J ends were trimmed by 11 bases and 1 base, with 14 bases remaining between them. This CDR3 region has 13 residues. CDR3 coding DNA: TGTGCCGGACGGGGGGCGGGGAACACTGAAGCTTTCTTT. Amino acids: CAGRGAGNTEAFF. The whole variable domain, filled in from reference TRBV7-9 and TRBJ1-1, reads DTGVSQNPRHKITKRGQNVTFRCDPISEHNRLYWYRQTLGQGPEFLTYFQNEAQLEKSRLLSDRFSAERPKGSFSTLEIQRTEQGDSAMYLCAGRGAGNTEAFFGQGTRLTVV.

The chain carries TRBV29-1 and TRBJ1-3, with D uncertain. V dropped 3 bases and J dropped 8 bases, with 8 bases sitting between them. CDR1 and CDR2 from the germline V gene are SQVTM and ANQGSEA. CDR3 length equals 11 residues. The CDR3 DNA reads TGCAGCGTTGACGAAGGTTACACCATATATTTT. It specifies CSVDEGYTIYF.

This clonotype occurred many times. This chain links TRBV7-9 with TRBJ2-7; the D call may be TRBD1 or TRBD2 (5 bases each). CDR1 and CDR2 (germline): SEHNR, FQNEAQ (reference sequence). The V end was cut by 3 bases, the J end by 3 bases, with 9 bases between. The CDR3 runs 13 residues. The CDR3 sequence: CASSFRDGYEQYV. CDR3 bases: TGTGCCAGCAGCTTTCGGGACGGCTACGAGCAGTACGTC.

This chain joins TRBV19 and TRBJ1-5; unclear D gene. The CDR3 extends over 14 amino acids. Trimming left V 3 bases short and J 0 bases short, with 6 bases between. CDR1 and CDR2 (germline): LNHDA, SQIVND (reference sequence). CDR3 DNA sequence: TGTGCCAGTAGTATGTATAATAGCAATCAGCCCCAGCATTTT. It yields the protein CASSMYNSNQPQHF. The full variable domain, in which reference TRBV19 and TRBJ1-5 provide the parts outside the CDR3, is DGGITQSPKYLFRKEGQNVTLSCEQNLNHDAMYWYRQDPGQGLRLIYYSQIVNDFQKGDIAEGYSVSREKKESFPLTVTSAQKNPTAFYLCASSMYNSNQPQHFGDGTRLSIL.

The gene calls are TRBV7-6 and TRBJ2-3; the D gene is possibly TRBD2 (7 bases). The CDR3 contains 16 residues. V was pared by 4 bases and J by 3 bases, with 17 bases between. Germline-derived CDR1 and CDR2 are SGHVS and FNYEAQ. The CDR3 sequence is CASSSLGGGLTDTQYF. The CDR3, as DNA: TGTGCCAGCAGCTCCCTGGGGGGGGGCTTGACAGATACGCAGTATTTT.

This clonotype was picked up many times. V and J are TRBV7-8 and TRBJ1-1; D perhaps matches TRBD1 (6 bases). Germline V gene sequence: CDR1 SGHVS, CDR2 FQNEAQ. Trimming shortened V by 5 bases and J by 9 bases, and 16 bases separated the two germline ends. This CDR3 is 13 amino acids long. The CDR3 DNA sequence: TGTGCCAGCAGCAATGGGACACTCCACCAAGCTTTCTTT. Protein product: CASSNGTLHQAFF. Looking up the rest from reference TRBV7-8 and TRBJ1-1 gives the full variable domain: GAGVSQSPRYKVAKRGQDVALRCDPISGHVSLFWYQQALGQGPEFLTYFQNEAQLDKSGLPSDRFFAERPEGSVSTLKIQRTQQEDSAVYLCASSNGTLHQAFFGQGTRLTVV.

In its sample, this clonotype was seen a few times. This sequence joins TRBV20-1 and TRBJ2-5; D is perhaps TRBD1 (6 bases). V was shortened by 2 bases and J by 1 base, with 8 bases between the two germline ends. The CDR3 runs to 13 residues. Germline CDR1 reads DFQATT; CDR2 reads SNEGSKA (reference sequence). CDR3 region: CSARYRAQETQYF. The CDR3, as DNA: TGCAGTGCTAGATACAGGGCCCAAGAGACCCAGTACTTC.

This clonotype was seen at least ten times. The CDR3 region has the DNA TGTGCCAGCAGCTTAAAAGCGGGGAGAAGCAATGAGCAGTTCTTC. This codes for CASSLKAGRSNEQFF. This chain connects TRBV7-6 to TRBJ2-1, with 7 positions matching TRBD2. The CDR3 is made up of 15 amino acids. Trimming at V came to 2 bases and at J to 6 bases, leaving 7 bases not matched to a gene. CDR1 SGHVS and CDR2 FNYEAQ come from the germline V gene.

The chain links TRBV28 to TRBJ1-5; D is perhaps TRBD1 (5 bases). The V end lost 10 bases, the J end lost 7 bases, and 23 bases lay between the germline ends. The CDR3 totals 15 residues. CDR1 and CDR2 from the germline V gene are MDHEN and SYDVKM. This CDR3 reads CATLDWKGTKQPQHF. The CDR3 DNA reads as TGTGCCACCTTAGACTGGAAAGGGACCAAACAGCCCCAGCATTTT.

This clonotype showed up many times. V is TRBV7-9 and J is TRBJ2-3; D is unresolved. This CDR3 is 13 amino acids long. V shed 5 bases and J shed 1 base, with 7 bases lying between them. Germline V gives CDR1 SEHNR, CDR2 FQNEAQ (reference sequence). The CDR3 loop reads CASSPLGTDTQYF. DNA for the CDR3: TGTGCCAGCAGCCCCCTGGGCACAGATACGCAGTATTTT.

This clonotype was counted between two and nine times. The gene calls are TRBV20-1 and TRBJ2-1; 8 nucleotides line up with TRBD2. Germline V gene sequence: CDR1 DFQATT, CDR2 SNEGSKA (reference sequence). The V gene end was trimmed by 5 bases and the J gene end by 0 bases; junction bases not matched to a gene: 9. CDR3 length: 16 amino acids. CDR3 sequence reads: CSAPIERGLSYNEQFF. Here the CDR3 DNA reads TGCAGTGCTCCGATAGAGCGGGGGCTCTCCTACAATGAGCAGTTCTTC.

This clonotype was detected only a few times. The rearrangement uses TRBV4-3 and TRBJ2-3, with 10 bases fitting TRBD1. The germline V gene has CDR1 LGHNA and CDR2 YSLEER. CDR3 length equals 17 residues. The junction had 4 bases not matched to a gene; V was cut back by 1 base and J by 0 bases. CDR3 DNA sequence: TGCGCCAGCAGCCAAGGTCCGGGACAGGGGAGCACAGATACGCAGTATTTT. Its protein is CASSQGPGQGSTDTQYF.

The V and J genes are TRBV29-1 and TRBJ2-3; D unresolved. V lost 2 bases to trimming and J lost 7 bases, with 19 bases between them. CDR3 length: 15 amino acids. Germline V gene sequence: CDR1 SQVTM, CDR2 ANQGSEA. CDR3 nucleotide sequence: TGCAGCGTTGAAATCGGCAGTGGGTTTAGGAATACGCAGTATTTT. This encodes CSVEIGSGFRNTQYF.

There are many counts of this clonotype. The J gene is TRBJ2-2, the V gene TRBV7-2; perhaps TRBD2 as D (6 bases). Germline V CDR1 and CDR2: SGHTA, FQGNSA. Trimming took off 6 bases at V and 2 bases at J, with 19 bases between the two ends. CDR3 length: 17 amino acids. The CDR3 sequence is CASRGGPGRINTGELFF. The CDR3 DNA reads TGTGCCAGCAGGGGAGGACCGGGACGGATCAACACCGGGGAGCTGTTTTTT.

In DNA form, the CDR3 reads TGCAGCGTTGAAGGGGGTCCCGGAGGGCAGGGAGACATTCAGTACTTC. It codes for CSVEGGPGGQGDIQYF. The V gene is TRBV29-1, the J gene TRBJ2-4; tentatively, D is TRBD2 (6 bases). CDR1 is SQVTM, CDR2 ANQGSEA, per germline. Trimming stripped 1 base from V and 8 bases from J, with 21 bases between. CDR3 size: 16 residues.